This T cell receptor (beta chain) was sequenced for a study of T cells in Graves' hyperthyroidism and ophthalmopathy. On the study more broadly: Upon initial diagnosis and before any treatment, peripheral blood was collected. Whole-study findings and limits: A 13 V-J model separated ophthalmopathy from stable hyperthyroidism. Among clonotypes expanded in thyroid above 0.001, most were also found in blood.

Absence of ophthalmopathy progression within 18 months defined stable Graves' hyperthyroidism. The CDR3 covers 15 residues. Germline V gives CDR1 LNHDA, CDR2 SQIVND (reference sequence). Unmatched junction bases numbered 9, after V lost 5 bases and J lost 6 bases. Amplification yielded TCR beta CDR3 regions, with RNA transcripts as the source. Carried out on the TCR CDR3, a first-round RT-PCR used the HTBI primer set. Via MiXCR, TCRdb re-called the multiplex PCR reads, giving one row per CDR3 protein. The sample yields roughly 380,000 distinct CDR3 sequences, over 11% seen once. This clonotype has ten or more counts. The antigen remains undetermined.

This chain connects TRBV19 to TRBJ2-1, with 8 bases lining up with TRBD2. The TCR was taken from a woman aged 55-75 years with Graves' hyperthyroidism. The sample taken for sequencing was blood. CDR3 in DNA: TGTGCCAGTAGTCAACTAGCGGTCCCCTTCAATGAGCAGTTCTTC. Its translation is CASSQLAVPFNEQFF.